This TCR beta chain was observed in a study of human T cells and chemical hapten exposure. The study, taken as a whole, reports: Donors had alopecia, so their immune response may differ from healthy people's. Relative to control repertoires, expanded TCRs gave rise to significantly more large CDR3 similarity clusters.

One entry per CDR3 protein results from TCRdb running MiXCR on the RACE reads. Found here are tens of thousands of distinct CDR3 sequences, 6.6% of them singletons; the top ten hold 1% to 1.5%. This clonotype showed up just a few times. Its matching antigen is unknown. CDR1 is SQVTM, CDR2 ANQGSEA, per germline. The CDR3 sequence is 12 residues long. Germline trimming cut 7 bases from V and 1 base from J; bases unmatched to any gene: 2. Indicated time point: patch test 2, 6 weeks after DPC sensitization. As to treatment: therapeutic diphenylcyclopropenone sensitization with weekly scalp DPC. The TCR was taken from a woman aged 25 to 39 with alopecia areata. Some clones in this sample may be carry-over from other donors' samples. The sample in question was whole blood, obtained in connection with sensitization to the hapten diphenylcyclopropenone (DPC). The chain links TRBV29-1 to TRBJ2-5, with TRBD2 identical over 8 bases. Here the CDR3 DNA reads TGCAGCGGTGCGGGAGGCCAAGAGACCCAGTACTTC. Protein sequence: CSGAGGQETQYF.